One sample yielded the 28 T cell receptor beta chains listed below, sequenced in a study of spatial heterogeneity in lung cancer. Time point noted: sample taken at primary tumor resection. MiXCR, run by TCRdb on the 5' RACE reads, gives a single entry per CDR3 protein. The sample gives roughly 48,000 distinct CDR3 sequences, about 5.8% of which show up once; around 10% is in the top ten. Here the sequenced sample was PBMCs, taken at surgery. Receptors were obtained from a male donor with early-stage non-small cell lung cancer.

This clonotype was recorded many times. The J gene is TRBJ2-7, the V gene TRBV7-2; D is possibly TRBD1 or TRBD2 (6 bases each). Germline values: CDR1 SGHTA, CDR2 FQGNSA. V lost 6 bases, J lost 3 bases, and 9 bases lay in between. The CDR3 is 12 residues long. The CDR3: CASSRGRYEQYF. DNA for the CDR3: TGTGCCAGCAGTCGGGGGCGCTACGAGCAGTACTTC.

This clonotype was counted ten times or more. The V and J genes are TRBV29-1 and TRBJ2-5; D call uncertain. The CDR3 length is 12 residues. Germline V gene lookup returns CDR1 SQVTM and CDR2 ANQGSEA. Trimming removed 5 bases at V and 4 bases at J, with 11 bases between. The CDR3 region has the DNA TGCAGCGTTTTAAGGGCAGGAGAGACCCAGTACTTC. Its translation is CSVLRAGETQYF.

This clonotype has at least ten counts. This chain links TRBV3-1 with TRBJ2-3; 11 nucleotides align to TRBD2. Losses at the gene ends were 0 bases for V and 6 bases for J; bases not matched to a gene: 5. This CDR3 is built from 16 residues. Germline loops: CDR1 LGHDT, CDR2 YNNKEL (reference sequence). The CDR3 nucleotides are TGTGCCAGCAGCCAAGATACTAGCGGGAGTTACGATACGCAGTATTTT. This translates into CASSQDTSGSYDTQYF.

This clonotype was seen more than once but under ten times. The J gene is TRBJ1-1, the V gene TRBV30; no clear D gene. The V and J ends lost 3 bases and 0 bases respectively, with 8 bases between them. CDR1 is GTSNPN and CDR2 is SVGIG in the germline V gene (reference sequence). The CDR3 runs 13 residues. The chain's CDR3 is CAWRVDVNTEAFF. CDR3 nucleotides: TGTGCCTGGAGGGTAGATGTGAACACTGAAGCTTTCTTT.

This clonotype was counted many times. The J gene is TRBJ2-1, the V gene TRBV11-3; the D gene could be TRBD1 or TRBD2 (5 bases each). Germline V gene data show CDR1 as SGHNT and CDR2 as YENEEA. The ends were cut back, 1 base at V and 4 bases at J, with 5 bases in the middle. The CDR3 has 13 residues. CDR3 DNA sequence: TGTGCCAGCAGCTTAGGGGGGTACAATGAGCAGTTCTTC. Translating it yields CASSLGGYNEQFF.

At least ten counts were recorded for this clonotype. This chain links TRBV7-2 with TRBJ2-7; the D is unclear. CDR1 SGHTA and CDR2 FQGNSA come from the germline V gene. V lost 5 bases and J 3 bases, leaving 5 bases between the germline ends. This CDR3 contains 11 residues. The CDR3 sequence is CASSPDYEQYF. In DNA, the CDR3 is TGTGCCAGCAGCCCGGACTACGAGCAGTACTTC.

This clonotype was observed at least ten times. The rearrangement uses TRBV5-1 and TRBJ1-2; D may be TRBD1 (5 bases). The CDR3 consists of 16 residues. In germline, CDR1 is SGHRS, CDR2 YFSETQ. The V end lost 0 bases, the J end lost 2 bases, and 14 bases lay between the germline ends. The CDR3 protein is CASSLANRAGNYGYTF. DNA of the CDR3: TGCGCCAGCAGCTTGGCCAATCGGGCAGGGAACTATGGCTACACCTTC.

This clonotype has only a few counts. V and J are TRBV7-2 and TRBJ2-7, with TRBD2 identical over 13 bases. CDR1 and CDR2 (germline): SGHTA, FQGNSA. Unmatched junction bases numbered 4, after V lost 3 bases and J lost 2 bases. CDR3 length: 16 amino acids. The CDR3 here is CASSFGTSGEPYEQYF. CDR3 sequence (DNA): TGTGCCAGCAGCTTCGGGACTAGCGGGGAGCCCTACGAGCAGTACTTC.

This clonotype was observed many times. V usage is TRBV29-1 and J usage is TRBJ2-7, with 14 bases aligning to TRBD2. Germline V gene data show CDR1 as SQVTM and CDR2 as ANQGSEA. V shed 4 bases and J 5 bases; nucleotides not matched to a gene: 10. The CDR3 totals 16 residues. Here the CDR3 reads CSVVKSQTSGRDEQYF. CDR3 in DNA: TGCAGCGTTGTCAAATCGCAGACTAGCGGGAGGGACGAGCAGTACTTC.

This clonotype showed up just a few times. The chain employs TRBV20-1 and TRBJ2-5; D uncertain. The CDR3 extends over 13 amino acids. Germline loops: CDR1 DFQATT, CDR2 SNEGSKA (reference sequence). Trimming took off 3 bases at V and 7 bases at J, with 15 bases between the two ends. For the CDR3, the DNA is TGCAGTGCTAGGCAGGCCCAAGATGGGACCCAGTACTTC. Protein product: CSARQAQDGTQYF.

This clonotype was found many times. This chain uses TRBV20-1 with TRBJ1-4; D is perhaps TRBD1 (6 bases). This CDR3 region has 15 residues. CDR1 is DFQATT and CDR2 is SNEGSKA in the germline V gene (reference sequence). V lost 2 bases, J lost 7 bases, and 17 bases lay in between. For the CDR3, the DNA is TGCAGTGCTAGAAAACTGGGTAGGGGGTTTGAAAAACTGTTTTTT. Amino acid sequence: CSARKLGRGFEKLFF.

This clonotype was counted ten times or more. The V and J genes are TRBV7-9 and TRBJ2-3; D perhaps matches TRBD1 (6 bases). The ends were cut back, 5 bases at V and 0 bases at J, with 12 bases in the middle. Germline assignment: CDR1 SEHNR and CDR2 FQNEAQ (reference sequence). The CDR3 has 15 amino acids. The chain's CDR3 is CASSPRGASTDTQYF. The CDR3 region has the DNA TGTGCCAGCAGCCCCAGGGGCGCTAGCACAGATACGCAGTATTTT.

This clonotype was found many times. The chain couples TRBV5-1 to TRBJ2-5, with 11 bases fitting TRBD2. This CDR3 is 15 amino acids long. V gave up 7 bases and J gave up 3 bases; unmatched junction bases: 8. Germline V gene data show CDR1 as SGHRS and CDR2 as YFSETQ. The CDR3 nucleotides read TGCGCCAGCCGCCCACGGGGACTAGCGGAAGAGACCCAGTACTTC. Its protein product is CASRPRGLAEETQYF.

On this clonotype: A much larger clone differs from this one at a single base, so this may be a read error. The V gene is TRBV25-1, the J gene TRBJ1-1; no firm D call. This CDR3 region has 17 residues. Germline lookup yields CDR1 MGHDK and CDR2 SYGVNS. The DNA for the CDR3 is TGTGCCAGCGGTGAATCGAATAGCCGCTGGGTGAACACTGAAGCTTTCTTT. It yields the protein CASGESNSRWVNTEAFF.

This clonotype was recorded a few times. At one end the junction does not follow the germline gene, possibly because of a read error. The V call is TRBV20-1, the J call TRBJ2-2; a weak D match, TRBD2 (6 bases). CDR1 is DFQATT and CDR2 is SNEGSKA in the germline V gene (reference sequence). The CDR3 spans 13 residues. The CDR3 loop is CSARAGNTGELFF. The CDR3 nucleotides are TGCAGTGCCAGAGCGGGCAACACCGGGGAGCTGTTTTTT.

This clonotype was counted ten times or more. The V and J genes are TRBV7-2 and TRBJ1-1; D unresolved. V was pared by 7 bases and J by 3 bases, with 15 bases between. The CDR3 consists of 14 residues. Germline V CDR1 and CDR2: SGHTA, FQGNSA. CDR3 loop: CASNYPPWDTEAFF. CDR3 coding DNA: TGTGCCAGCAACTACCCTCCGTGGGACACTGAAGCTTTCTTT.

The sample holds many counts of this clonotype. V gene TRBV20-1 combines with J gene TRBJ2-5, with 11 bases that match TRBD2. Germline lookup yields CDR1 DFQATT and CDR2 SNEGSKA (reference sequence). J was trimmed by 4 bases and V by 3 bases; bases with no gene match: 16. The CDR3 spans 18 residues. The CDR3 sequence is CSARVTSGIESGLETQYF. As DNA, the CDR3 is TGCAGTGCTAGGGTGACTAGCGGGATAGAGAGTGGGCTAGAGACCCAGTACTTC.

This clonotype appeared many times. The chain joins TRBV6-6 to TRBJ1-3; a weak D match, TRBD1 (6 bases). There are 15 residues in the CDR3. Germline values: CDR1 MNHNY, CDR2 SVGAGI (reference sequence). V lost 5 bases, J lost 0 bases, and 11 bases lay in between. This CDR3 reads CASSNRQASGNTIYF. Written as DNA, the CDR3 is TGTGCCAGCAGTAACCGACAGGCCTCTGGAAACACCATATATTTT.

This clonotype occurred many times. The rearrangement uses TRBV5-6 and TRBJ2-3; D assignment may be TRBD1 or TRBD2 (5 bases each). V shed 0 bases and J shed 5 bases, with 16 bases lying between them. Germline assignment: CDR1 SGHDT and CDR2 YYEEEE. The CDR3 has 16 amino acids. This CDR3 reads CASSLEGVAWGDTQYF. In DNA, the CDR3 is TGTGCCAGCAGCTTGGAAGGGGTAGCGTGGGGAGATACGCAGTATTTT.

This clonotype appeared many times. The chain recombines TRBV3-1 with TRBJ1-2; weak D call: TRBD1 (5 bases). Germline CDR1 LGHDT, CDR2 YNNKEL (reference sequence). CDR3 size: 14 residues. Trimming took off 2 bases at V and 7 bases at J, with 14 bases between the two ends. CDR3 in DNA: TGTGCCAGCAGCCAACCGGGGCCCGGAACTGGCTACACCTTC. Translated, it gives CASSQPGPGTGYTF.

This clonotype was detected ten times or more. The rearrangement links TRBV27 to TRBJ2-7; a weak D match, TRBD2 (6 bases). In germline, CDR1 is MNHEY, CDR2 SMNVEV (reference sequence). With 8 bases removed from V and 5 bases from J, the gap between germline ends came to 19 bases. This CDR3 contains 14 residues. The CDR3 reads CASQNQGGYDEQYF. The CDR3 coding sequence is TGTGCCAGCCAAAATCAGGGAGGCTATGACGAGCAGTACTTC.

At least ten counts were recorded for this clonotype. The genes are TRBV10-2 and TRBJ2-1; the D gene is possibly TRBD1 (6 bases). Germline CDR1 and CDR2: WSHSY and SAAADI. The CDR3 length is 13 residues. Trimming pared 6 bases from V and 5 bases from J, leaving 11 bases between. CDR3 sequence reads: CASRQGFDNEQFF. CDR3 sequence (DNA): TGCGCCAGCAGACAGGGCTTCGACAATGAGCAGTTCTTC.

This clonotype showed up many times. The CDR3 loop reads CASSTQPGLTYEQYF. CDR3 nucleotide sequence: TGTGCCAGCAGCACCCAGCCCGGGTTAACCTACGAGCAGTACTTC. The chain is built from TRBV4-2 and TRBJ2-7; D uncertain. The CDR3 is 15 residues long. Trimming left V 5 bases short and J 2 bases short, with 16 bases between. CDR1 LGHNA and CDR2 YNFKEQ come from the germline V gene.

This clonotype was picked up many times. The chain links TRBV5-1 to TRBJ2-2; no firm D call. V lost 0 bases and J lost 6, with 12 bases in between. This CDR3 spans 15 amino acids. From germline, CDR1 is SGHRS and CDR2 YFSETQ. The CDR3 nucleotides read TGCGCCAGCAGCTTGGATGACCCTGGATCCGGGGAGCTGTTTTTT. Amino acid sequence: CASSLDDPGSGELFF. The complete variable domain, with remaining parts taken from reference TRBV5-1 and TRBJ2-2, reads KAGVTQTPRYLIKTRGQQVTLSCSPISGHRSVSWYQQTPGQGLQFLFEYFSETQRNKGNFPGRFSGRQFSNSRSEMNVSTLELGDSALYLCASSLDDPGSGELFFGEGSRLTVL.

This clonotype was detected many times. V is TRBV29-1 and J is TRBJ2-2; 7 bases fit TRBD2. Trimming took 4 bases from V and 6 from J; bases not matched to a gene: 5. This CDR3 is 13 amino acids long. From germline, CDR1 is SQVTM and CDR2 ANQGSEA. CDR3 residues: CSVVRSGSGELFF. CDR3 sequence (DNA): TGCAGCGTTGTTCGTAGCGGGTCCGGGGAGCTGTTTTTT.

The table lists this clonotype with many counts. The rearrangement joins TRBV20-1 to TRBJ2-5; D possibly corresponds to TRBD2 (5 bases). Germline V CDR1 and CDR2: DFQATT, SNEGSKA (reference sequence). Trimming pared 6 bases from V and 5 bases from J, leaving 19 bases between. This CDR3 region has 14 residues. The CDR3 region is CSAPPRGSLETQYF. The CDR3 region has the DNA TGCAGTGCCCCCCCCCGCGGGTCCTTGGAGACCCAGTACTTC.

This clonotype has a count of ten or more. V is TRBV7-6 and J is TRBJ2-3; D gene unclear. Germline V gene lookup returns CDR1 SGHVS and CDR2 FNYEAQ. Deletions cut 5 bases from V and 2 bases from J, with 8 bases between. CDR3 length: 13 amino acids. Here the CDR3 reads CASSPRLTDTQYF. The CDR3 nucleotides read TGTGCCAGCAGCCCTCGACTCACAGATACGCAGTATTTT.

This clonotype was seen repeatedly, ten times or more. The chain carries TRBV20-1 and TRBJ1-2; TRBD1 matches at 9 bases. Germline-derived CDR1 and CDR2 are DFQATT and SNEGSKA (reference sequence). The J segment lost 7 bases and the V segment lost 2 bases, leaving 8 bases of the junction unmatched. The CDR3 sequence is 14 residues long. This CDR3 is CSARSGTGKLGYTF. As DNA, the CDR3 is TGCAGTGCTAGATCCGGGACAGGGAAACTTGGCTACACCTTC.